The clone carrying this T cell receptor (beta chain) has a count of ten or more. What it binds is unknown. There are 14 residues in the CDR3. From germline, CDR1 is SGHTA and CDR2 FQGNSA. Trimming removed 4 bases at V and 0 bases at J, with 8 bases between. The sample belongs to a study of early T cells in non-severe SARS-CoV-2 infection. Study-wide results and caveats: Anti-spike CD8 responses were favored by VDJdb matching, which missed private and CD4 specificities.

Researchers tagged individual cDNA molecules with unique molecular identifiers. TCRdb processed the 5' RACE reads anew with MiXCR; each CDR3 protein has one entry. The sample contains about 60,000 distinct CDR3 sequences, roughly 12% of which appear only once. The clonotype was recovered from an adult who was a healthcare worker with PCR-confirmed SARS-CoV-2 infection or an uninfected control (not recorded which). The chain links TRBV7-2 to TRBJ2-3; D may be TRBD2 (5 bases). Source material: whole blood. Here the CDR3 DNA reads TGTGCCAGCAGCTCAAGGACTAGCACAGATACGCAGTATTTT. This encodes CASSSRTSTDTQYF. The whole variable domain, remainder taken from reference TRBV7-2 and TRBJ2-3, is GAGVSQSPSNKVTEKGKDVELRCDPISGHTALYWYRQSLGQGLEFLIYFQGNSAPDKSGLPSDRFSAERTGGSVSTLTIQRTQQEDSAVYLCASSSRTSTDTQYFGPGTRLTVL.